Here is one T cell receptor beta chain with its context. Sequencing was performed with immunoSEQ multiplex PCR; in TCRdb, only in-frame clones are kept and a portion is missing. The table has about 260,000 clones, nearly 90% seen once; the top ten hold about 0.7%. The data belong to a study of blood T cell repertoires in COVID-19. V lost 5 bases to trimming and J lost 7 bases; unmatched junction nucleotides: 9. The CDR3 sequence is 15 residues long. Germline V gene lookup returns CDR1 SGHTA and CDR2 FQGNSA. V usage is TRBV7-2 and J usage is TRBJ1-4; the match to TRBD1 covers 8 bases. The receptor comes from a human donor in a cohort sampled during active COVID-19. Sequenced input: peripheral blood. CDR3 sequence (DNA): TGTGCCAGCAGCGAAGACAGGGGAATGGGTGAAAAACTGTTTTTT. Residues: CASSEDRGMGEKLFF.